The 19 T cell receptor beta chains reported below all come from one sample, sequenced in a study of Ad26.COV2.S vaccination and SARS-CoV-2 variants. The method was immunoSEQ multiplex PCR; TCRdb's version includes in-frame clones alone and lacks a portion of them. The sample has a few hundred thousand clones; roughly 88% are singletons. Described treatment: about 20 received Ad26.COV2.S at low or high dose, single or two shots; about 5 received placebo; per-sample allocation not given. Day 63 after the first injection of vaccine or placebo was the sampling time. The sequencing used peripheral blood, collected in a trial of Ad26.COV2.S vaccine versus placebo. The receptors here all came from a person between 18 and 60 years old who received the Ad26.COV2.S COVID-19 vaccine or a placebo.

The rearrangement joins TRBV5-5 to TRBJ1-1; TRBD1 matches 10 bases. The CDR3 runs 16 residues. Germline CDR1 reads SGHKS; CDR2 reads YYEKEE (reference sequence). V shed 4 bases, J shed 3 bases, and the junction held 9 bases outside the gene matches. The CDR3 nucleotides read TGTGCCAGCAGCACCCGGGACAGGGGATGGGACACTGAAGCTTTCTTT. Translating it yields CASSTRDRGWDTEAFF.

The chain employs TRBV30 and TRBJ1-6; D call uncertain. CDR3 length equals 14 residues. The germline V and J ends were trimmed by 0 bases and 13 bases, with 16 bases remaining between them. The V gene's germline CDR1 is GTSNPN and CDR2 SVGIG (reference sequence). CDR3 residues: CAWSVGADSMPLHF. The DNA for the CDR3 is TGTGCCTGGAGTGTAGGAGCGGACTCCATGCCCCTCCACTTT.

V usage is TRBV27 and J usage is TRBJ1-1; maybe TRBD1 (5 bases). The CDR3 extends over 11 amino acids. Looked up from germline, CDR1 is MNHEY and CDR2 is SMNVEV (reference sequence). Trimming took off 7 bases at V and 6 bases at J, with 9 bases between the two ends. The CDR3 region is CASTLGAEAFF. The CDR3 nucleotides read TGTGCCAGCACCCTAGGGGCTGAAGCTTTCTTT.

The chain couples TRBV7-2 to TRBJ2-5; no firm D call. Per germline, CDR1 SGHTA and CDR2 FQGNSA. V was trimmed by 4 bases and J by 5 bases, leaving 11 bases between them. This CDR3 comprises 13 residues. The CDR3 DNA reads as TGTGCCAGCAGCTGGGCTCGTGTGGAGACCCAGTACTTC. Translating gives CASSWARVETQYF.

The V gene is TRBV27, the J gene TRBJ1-2; a possible D gene is TRBD1 (6 bases). The CDR3 sequence is 15 residues long. V lost 2 bases and J lost 2, with 12 bases in between. Germline V gene data show CDR1 as MNHEY and CDR2 as SMNVEV (reference sequence). The CDR3 bases are TGTGCCAGCAGTTTAATGGGCGACAGGAACTATGGCTACACCTTC. Translated, it gives CASSLMGDRNYGYTF.

The CDR3 spells CASSEGPQSTYEAFF. The CDR3 DNA reads as TGTGCCAGCAGTGAAGGGCCACAGAGCACCTATGAAGCTTTCTTT. This chain links TRBV6-1 with TRBJ1-1; D remains ambiguous. The length of the CDR3 is 15 residues. Germline CDR1 MNHNS, CDR2 SASEGT. Trimming stripped 1 base from V and 7 bases from J, with 16 bases between.

V gene TRBV6-5 combines with J gene TRBJ2-3, with a possible D match to TRBD1 (6 bases). The germline V and J ends were trimmed by 5 bases and 4 bases, with 16 bases remaining between them. The CDR3 covers 15 residues. Germline V gene data show CDR1 as MNHEY and CDR2 as SVGAGI. This CDR3 is CASSQTGIRSDTQYF. The CDR3 nucleotides read TGTGCCAGCAGTCAAACAGGGATAAGGTCAGATACGCAGTATTTT.

V gene TRBV7-2 combines with J gene TRBJ1-2; D uncertain. Per germline, CDR1 SGHTA and CDR2 FQGNSA. The CDR3 has 15 residues. Deletions cut 1 base from V and 0 bases from J, with 9 bases between. CDR3 in amino acids: CASSLVGVANYGYTF. The CDR3 region has the DNA TGTGCCAGCAGCTTAGTTGGGGTGGCTAACTATGGCTACACCTTC. Full variable domain (remainder filled in from reference TRBV7-2 and TRBJ1-2): GAGVSQSPSNKVTEKGKDVELRCDPISGHTALYWYRQSLGQGLEFLIYFQGNSAPDKSGLPSDRFSAERTGGSVSTLTIQRTQQEDSAVYLCASSLVGVANYGYTFGSGTRLTVV.

The rearrangement uses TRBV6-5 and TRBJ1-1; no clear D. There are 13 residues in the CDR3. Trimming pared 6 bases from V and 0 bases from J, leaving 8 bases between. The V gene's germline CDR1 is MNHEY and CDR2 SVGAGI. CDR3 amino acids: CASRSSLNTEAFF. For the CDR3, the DNA is TGTGCCAGCAGGAGCAGCTTGAACACTGAAGCTTTCTTT.

The chain carries TRBV25-1 and TRBJ2-1; D gene uncertain. CDR1 and CDR2 (germline): MGHDK, SYGVNS. This CDR3 region has 12 residues. Trimming took 3 bases from V and 6 from J, leaving 6 bases between them. Here the CDR3 DNA reads TGTGCCAGCAGTGATTGGAGCAATGAGCAGTTCTTC. Protein: CASSDWSNEQFF. The variable domain in full, completed from reference TRBV25-1 and TRBJ2-1, reads EADIYQTPRYLVIGTGKKITLECSQTMGHDKMYWYQQDPGMELHLIHYSYGVNSTEKGDLSSESTVSRIRTEHFPLTLESARPSHTSQYLCASSDWSNEQFFGPGTRLTVL.

This chain uses TRBV12-3 or TRBV12-4 with TRBJ1-6; D is ambiguous. This CDR3 has 12 residues. Trimming cost V 1 base and J 14 bases, with 9 bases left between them. As DNA, the CDR3 is TGTGCCAGCAGTTTAGGGAGCCCATCCCTCCACTTT. This translates into CASSLGSPSLHF.

J is TRBJ2-1 and V is TRBV12-3 or TRBV12-4; D is uncertain. The CDR3 has 12 residues. V was pared by 5 bases and J by 10 bases, with 12 bases between. CDR3: CASSLSHREQFF. CDR3 DNA sequence: TGTGCCAGCAGTCTATCCCACCGGGAGCAGTTCTTC.

The chain employs TRBV5-6 and TRBJ2-7; D is perhaps TRBD1 (6 bases). This CDR3 has 15 residues. CDR1 SGHDT and CDR2 YYEEEE come from the germline V gene. Trimming stripped 0 bases from V and 1 base from J, with 11 bases between. CDR3 nucleotides: TGTGCCAGCAGCTTGGCCCCGGGACATTCCTACGAGCAGTACTTC. This sequence encodes CASSLAPGHSYEQYF. The variable domain in full, completed from reference TRBV5-6 and TRBJ2-7, reads DAGVTQSPTHLIKTRGQQVTLRCSPKSGHDTVSWYQQALGQGPQFIFQYYEEEERQRGNFPDRFSGHQFPNYSSELNVNALLLGDSALYLCASSLAPGHSYEQYFGPGTRLTVT.

This sequence joins TRBV6-4 and TRBJ2-2, with a possible D match to TRBD1 (5 bases). CDR1 and CDR2 (germline): MRHNA, SNTAGT. This CDR3 is built from 13 residues. With 6 bases removed from V and 3 bases from J, the gap between germline ends came to 8 bases. The CDR3 spells CASSREDTGELFF. Here the CDR3 DNA reads TGTGCCAGCAGCAGGGAAGACACCGGGGAGCTGTTTTTT.

This chain uses TRBV30 with TRBJ2-7, with D unresolved. The CDR3 is 10 amino acids. Per the germline V gene, CDR1 is GTSNPN and CDR2 is SVGIG (reference sequence). Trimming took off 5 bases at V and 2 bases at J, with 4 bases between the two ends. The CDR3 reads CAWGTYEQYF. CDR3 bases: TGTGCCTGGGGGACCTACGAGCAGTACTTC.

The chain employs TRBV30 and TRBJ1-6; D gene ambiguous. The CDR3 has 12 amino acids. V was trimmed by 0 bases and J by 17 bases, leaving 14 bases between them. Germline V gene sequence: CDR1 GTSNPN, CDR2 SVGIG (reference sequence). In DNA, the CDR3 is TGTGCCTGGAGTGTAGTTGCCTTTGAGGTCCACTTT. Residues: CAWSVVAFEVHF.

This chain connects TRBV5-4 to TRBJ2-3; D remains ambiguous. The CDR3 extends over 16 amino acids. V was cut by 6 bases and J by 0 bases, with 17 bases left in between. Germline V gene lookup returns CDR1 SGHNT and CDR2 YYREEE (reference sequence). The CDR3 is CASTGDTSYSTDTQYF. CDR3 nucleotides: TGTGCCAGCACCGGCGACACCTCCTATAGCACAGATACGCAGTATTTT.

The V call is TRBV10-3, the J call TRBJ1-1; D is perhaps TRBD1 (5 bases). The length of the CDR3 is 13 residues. V lost 9 bases and J lost 3, with 14 bases in between. Germline values: CDR1 ENHRY, CDR2 SYGVKD. CDR3 sequence: CAMGGGRDTEAFF. For the CDR3, the DNA is TGTGCCATGGGGGGGGGAAGGGACACTGAAGCTTTCTTT.

The chain has TRBV29-1 and TRBJ2-7; a weak D match, TRBD1 (5 bases). The CDR3 sequence is 10 residues long. Trimming removed 7 bases from V and 7 bases from J, with 11 bases in between. CDR1 and CDR2 (germline): SQVTM, ANQGSEA. CDR3 sequence (DNA): TGCAGCGCCTTGAACAGGGAGCAGTACTTC. The encoded protein is CSALNREQYF.